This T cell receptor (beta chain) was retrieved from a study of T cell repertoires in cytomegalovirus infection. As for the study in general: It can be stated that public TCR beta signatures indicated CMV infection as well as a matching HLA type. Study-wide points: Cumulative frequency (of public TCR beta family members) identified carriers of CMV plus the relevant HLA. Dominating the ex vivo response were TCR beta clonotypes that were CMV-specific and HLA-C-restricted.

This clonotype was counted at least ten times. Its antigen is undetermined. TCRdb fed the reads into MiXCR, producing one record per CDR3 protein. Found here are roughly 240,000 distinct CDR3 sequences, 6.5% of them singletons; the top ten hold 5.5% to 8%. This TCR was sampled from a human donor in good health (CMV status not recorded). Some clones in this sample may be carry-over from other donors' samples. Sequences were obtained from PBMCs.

The CDR3 nucleotides are TGTGCCAGCAGCGCAGCGCTGGGAAATGAGCAGTTCTTC. Translating it yields CASSAALGNEQFF. This chain connects TRBV7-3 to TRBJ2-1; no firm D call. Per the germline V gene, CDR1 is SGHTA and CDR2 is FQGTGA. The CDR3 has 13 amino acids. V was clipped by 5 bases and J by 7 bases, with 12 bases between them.